The 27 T cell receptor beta chains in this list originate from one sample, sequenced in a study of blood T cell repertoires in COVID-19. The repertoire was sequenced with immunoSEQ multiplex PCR; TCRdb's copy has only in-frame clones and lacks some. The sample holds some 170,000 clones; approximately 80% are singletons and the top ten take roughly 15%. The source material was PBMCs or T cells enriched from blood (not recorded which). All receptors come from a man aged 45 to 65 who had recovered from COVID-19.

There are a few counts of this clone. J is TRBJ2-7 and V is TRBV7-2, with D unresolved. V was trimmed by 5 bases and J by 4 bases, leaving 6 bases between them. Germline V gene data show CDR1 as SGHTA and CDR2 as FQGNSA. The CDR3 is 11 amino acids. The CDR3 protein is CASSPKYEQYF. The CDR3 DNA reads TGTGCCAGCAGCCCCAAATACGAGCAGTACTTC.

The V gene is TRBV6-2 or TRBV6-3, the J gene TRBJ2-7, with D perhaps matching TRBD2 (5 bases). The CDR3 runs to 16 residues. With 0 bases removed from V and 2 bases from J, the gap between germline ends came to 14 bases. The germline gives CDR1 MNHEY, CDR2 SVGEGT. The CDR3 DNA reads as TGTGCCAGCAGTTACTCGAGTCGCGGGCGGCCCTACGAGCAGTACTTC. This encodes CASSYSSRGRPYEQYF.

V gene TRBV3-1 (or the pseudogene TRBV3-2) combines with J gene TRBJ1-1, with 8 bases aligning to TRBD1. Germline V gives CDR1 LGHDT, CDR2 YNNKEL (reference sequence). Trimming at V came to 6 bases and at J to 5 bases, leaving 2 bases not matched to a gene. The CDR3 runs to 12 residues. The CDR3 is CASRDRGTEAFF. For the CDR3, the DNA is TGTGCCAGCAGAGACAGGGGAACTGAAGCTTTCTTT.

The chain joins TRBV20-1 to TRBJ1-2; D is possibly TRBD1 (5 bases). Trimming shortened V by 3 bases and J by 5 bases, and 10 bases separated the two germline ends. CDR3 length equals 12 residues. The V gene's germline CDR1 is DFQATT and CDR2 SNEGSKA (reference sequence). CDR3 DNA sequence: TGCAGTGCTAGTATGGGGGGTTATGGCTACACCTTC. Translation: CSASMGGYGYTF.

Comment on this clone: This CDR3 is also generated by other DNA sequences in the sample. The J gene is TRBJ2-7, the V gene TRBV5-1, with 10 positions matching TRBD1. V was clipped by 3 bases and J by 4 bases; unmatched bases: 4. Germline CDR1 SGHRS, CDR2 YFSETQ. This CDR3 comprises 14 residues. CDR3 amino acids: CASSWGQGSYEQYF. The CDR3 DNA reads as TGCGCCAGCAGCTGGGGACAGGGGTCTTACGAGCAGTACTTC.

The chain links TRBV19 to TRBJ2-3, with a tentative D call TRBD2 (6 bases). The CDR3 totals 17 residues. The V gene lost 10 bases and the J gene lost 2 bases, with 25 bases spanning the gap. CDR1 and CDR2 from the germline V gene are LNHDA and SQIVND (reference sequence). In DNA form, the CDR3 reads TGTGCCACTCAAAACAACGGGGGATATCGGCACACAGATACGCAGTATTTT. Translating gives CATQNNGGYRHTDTQYF.

V gene TRBV27 combines with J gene TRBJ1-1; perhaps TRBD1 as D (6 bases). The CDR3 has 11 residues. Germline-derived CDR1 and CDR2 are MNHEY and SMNVEV (reference sequence). V was shortened by 6 bases and J by 11 bases, with 13 bases between the two germline ends. As DNA, the CDR3 is TGTGCCAGCAGCTCGACAGGCGGCGCTTTCTTT. This encodes CASSSTGGAFF.

The rearrangement joins TRBV28 to TRBJ1-2; TRBD1 agrees at 12 bases. The CDR3 covers 15 residues. Germline CDR1 MDHEN, CDR2 SYDVKM. V shed 5 bases, J shed 8 bases, and the junction held 9 bases outside the gene matches. CDR3 sequence (DNA): TGTGCCAGCAGTCCGTGGGACAGGGGGCGCACGGGCTACACCTTC. Its protein product is CASSPWDRGRTGYTF.

The chain combines TRBV5-1 with TRBJ2-2, with 9 bases that match TRBD1. The J segment lost 4 bases and the V segment lost 3 bases, leaving 4 bases of the junction unmatched. There are 15 residues in the CDR3. In germline, CDR1 is SGHRS, CDR2 YFSETQ. The CDR3 DNA reads as TGCGCCAGCAGCTGGGGGACAGGGAGCACCGGGGAGCTGTTTTTT. Translating gives CASSWGTGSTGELFF.

V and J are TRBV7-9 and TRBJ1-5, with TRBD1 identical over 7 bases. Germline lookup yields CDR1 SEHNR and CDR2 FQNEAQ (reference sequence). Trimming cost V 6 bases and J 6 bases; bases outside gene matches: 5. The CDR3 length is 13 residues. This CDR3 reads CASRAGDSQPQHF. CDR3 nucleotides: TGTGCCAGCAGGGCAGGGGACAGTCAGCCCCAGCATTTT. The full variable domain, in which reference TRBV7-9 and TRBJ1-5 provide the parts outside the CDR3, is DTGVSQNPRHKITKRGQNVTFRCDPISEHNRLYWYRQTLGQGPEFLTYFQNEAQLEKSRLLSDRFSAERPKGSFSTLEIQRTEQGDSAMYLCASRAGDSQPQHFGDGTRLSIL.

The chain links TRBV25-1 to TRBJ1-1, with 10 bases lining up with TRBD1. The CDR3 extends over 17 amino acids. Germline trimming cut 0 bases from V and 1 base from J; bases unmatched to any gene: 5. Germline CDR1 MGHDK, CDR2 SYGVNS. CDR3: CASSEYWTGGRNTEAFF. The CDR3 region has the DNA TGTGCCAGCAGTGAATACTGGACAGGGGGTAGGAACACTGAAGCTTTCTTT.

This chain uses TRBV19 with TRBJ1-5; 8 bases match TRBD1. CDR3 size: 14 residues. Germline assignment: CDR1 LNHDA and CDR2 SQIVND (reference sequence). With V trimmed by 5 bases and J by 7 bases, 7 bases remained unmatched. For the CDR3, the DNA is TGTGCCAGTAGTCGGACAGGGCTGGGACAGCCCCAGCATTTT. As protein: CASSRTGLGQPQHF. The whole variable domain, filled in from reference TRBV19 and TRBJ1-5, reads DGGITQSPKYLFRKEGQNVTLSCEQNLNHDAMYWYRQDPGQGLRLIYYSQIVNDFQKGDIAEGYSVSREKKESFPLTVTSAQKNPTAFYLCASSRTGLGQPQHFGDGTRLSIL.

This sequence joins TRBV3-1 (or the pseudogene TRBV3-2) and TRBJ1-1, with 7 bases fitting TRBD1. CDR1 is LGHDT and CDR2 is YNNKEL in the germline V gene (reference sequence). V was clipped by 5 bases and J by 4 bases; unmatched bases: 10. There are 15 residues in the CDR3. The chain's CDR3 is CASSYDDRDGTEAFF. Here the CDR3 DNA reads TGTGCCAGCAGCTATGACGACAGGGACGGCACTGAAGCTTTCTTT.

The chain combines TRBV7-9 with TRBJ1-5; tentative D call: TRBD1 (5 bases). Trimming left V 2 bases short and J 2 bases short, with 16 bases between. This CDR3 contains 17 residues. In germline, CDR1 is SEHNR, CDR2 FQNEAQ (reference sequence). The CDR3 region has the DNA TGTGCCAGCAGCTTAAACCCCTCAGGGAATGGCAATCAGCCCCAGCATTTT. This codes for CASSLNPSGNGNQPQHF. The whole variable domain, filled in from reference TRBV7-9 and TRBJ1-5, reads DTGVSQNPRHKITKRGQNVTFRCDPISEHNRLYWYRQTLGQGPEFLTYFQNEAQLEKSRLLSDRFSAERPKGSFSTLEIQRTEQGDSAMYLCASSLNPSGNGNQPQHFGDGTRLSIL.

The chain recombines TRBV2 with TRBJ2-4, with a weak D call TRBD2 (5 bases). The CDR3 covers 13 residues. The germline V gene has CDR1 SNHLY and CDR2 FYNNEI. Trimming removed 6 bases from V and 4 bases from J, with 10 bases in between. The CDR3 protein is CASRLDSKNIQYF. In nucleotides, the CDR3 is TGTGCCAGCAGATTGGACTCTAAAAACATTCAGTACTTC.

The V call is TRBV28, the J call TRBJ2-7, with a possible D match to TRBD2 (5 bases). Trimming removed 6 bases at V and 0 bases at J, with 12 bases between. There are 14 residues in the CDR3. Germline lookup yields CDR1 MDHEN and CDR2 SYDVKM. DNA of the CDR3: TGTGCCAGCAGGGCCTTTGGGAGCTCCTACGAGCAGTACTTC. It specifies CASRAFGSSYEQYF.

V and J are TRBV7-2 and TRBJ1-2; D unresolved. The length of the CDR3 is 13 residues. Germline V gene sequence: CDR1 SGHTA, CDR2 FQGNSA. V gave up 7 bases and J gave up 6 bases, with 15 bases separating them. Written as DNA, the CDR3 is TGTGCCAGCAAGCGAGAGGCGACGGATGGCTACACCTTC. As protein: CASKREATDGYTF.

There are many counts of this clone. The chain combines TRBV28 with TRBJ2-3; TRBD2 agrees at 7 bases. V gave up 1 base and J gave up 4 bases; unmatched junction bases: 8. CDR1 and CDR2 from the germline V gene are MDHEN and SYDVKM. The length of the CDR3 is 16 residues. CDR3: CASSLLGGLIADTQYF. The CDR3 nucleotides read TGTGCCAGCAGTTTATTGGGGGGACTAATCGCAGATACGCAGTATTTT. Based on the CDR3 plus reference TRBV28 and TRBJ2-3, the full variable domain is DVKVTQSSRYLVKRTGEKVFLECVQDMDHENMFWYRQDPGLGLRLIYFSYDVKMKEKGDIPEGYSVSREKKERFSLILESASTNQTSMYLCASSLLGGLIADTQYFGPGTRLTVL.

Here the CDR3 DNA reads TGTGCCAGCTCACAACAGGGGGGGTACGAGCAGTACTTC. Amino acid sequence: CASSQQGGYEQYF. The chain joins TRBV18 to TRBJ2-7, with D perhaps TRBD1 (8 bases). CDR3 size: 13 residues. Looked up from germline, CDR1 is KGHSH and CDR2 is LQKENI. V lost 4 bases and J 4 bases, leaving 11 bases between the germline ends.

This clone has a handful of counts. This sequence joins TRBV5-1 and TRBJ2-7; 8 bases are shared with TRBD2. Germline V CDR1 and CDR2: SGHRS, YFSETQ. Trimming cost V 2 bases and J 4 bases; bases outside gene matches: 2. The CDR3 runs to 13 residues. The CDR3 nucleotides are TGCGCCAGCAGCTTTGGCGGGGGGTACGAGCAGTACTTC. This gives the protein CASSFGGGYEQYF.

The chain is built from TRBV6-5 and TRBJ2-7, with D perhaps TRBD1 (5 bases). The CDR3 is 15 residues long. V lost 2 bases and J 3 bases, leaving 14 bases between the germline ends. Germline V lookup: CDR1 MNHEY, CDR2 SVGAGI. The CDR3 nucleotides are TGTGCCAGCAGTTACGGCCCAGGCAGGGTCTACGAGCAGTACTTC. Its translation: CASSYGPGRVYEQYF.

In this sample, this clone turned up once. The J gene is TRBJ1-2, the V gene TRBV29-1; TRBD1 matches at 9 bases. V lost 7 bases to trimming and J lost 6 bases; unmatched junction nucleotides: 9. The CDR3 loop spans 13 amino acids. The V gene's germline CDR1 is SQVTM and CDR2 ANQGSEA. The CDR3 nucleotides read TGCAGCGGTCACAGGGGGCCTTTTGATGGCTACACCTTC. Translated: CSGHRGPFDGYTF. Full variable domain (remainder filled in from reference TRBV29-1 and TRBJ1-2): SAVISQKPSRDICQRGTSLTIQCQVDSQVTMMFWYRQQPGQSLTLIATANQGSEATYESGFVIDKFPISRPNLTFSTLTVSNMSPEDSSIYLCSGHRGPFDGYTFGSGTRLTVV.

This chain links TRBV2 with TRBJ1-4, with TRBD1 matching 7 bases. Germline-derived CDR1 and CDR2 are SNHLY and FYNNEI. The length of the CDR3 is 17 residues. The V and J ends lost 9 bases and 7 bases, in that order; junction bases with no gene match: 20. CDR3 in DNA: TGTGCCAGTACTATACAGGGGATTATCCTAGGAGGTGAAAAACTGTTTTTT. Translation gives CASTIQGIILGGEKLFF.

The chain uses TRBV4-1 and TRBJ2-7; 7 bases are shared with TRBD2. The CDR3 sequence is 17 residues long. Per the germline V gene, CDR1 is MGHRA and CDR2 is YSYEKL. The junction had 8 bases not matched to a gene; V was cut back by 0 bases and J by 0 bases. This chain's CDR3 is CASSQEGGRQFSYEQYF. The CDR3 nucleotides are TGCGCCAGCAGCCAAGAAGGCGGGAGACAGTTCTCCTACGAGCAGTACTTC.

The J gene is TRBJ2-2, the V gene TRBV5-1, with 10 positions matching TRBD1. V gave up 3 bases and J gave up 5 bases; unmatched junction bases: 10. The CDR3 is made up of 17 amino acids. Germline CDR1 and CDR2: SGHRS and YFSETQ. The CDR3 coding sequence is TGCGCCAGCAGCTCGGGCCACGGGACAGGGGTAACCGGGGAGCTGTTTTTT. This gives the protein CASSSGHGTGVTGELFF.

A single count supports this clone. The V gene is TRBV5-1, the J gene TRBJ2-1; a possible D gene is TRBD2 (6 bases). This CDR3 comprises 13 residues. Germline V CDR1 and CDR2: SGHRS, YFSETQ. V was cut by 4 bases and J by 4 bases, with 9 bases left in between. The CDR3 nucleotides read TGCGCCAGCAGCGCCCGGGAGTACAATGAGCAGTTCTTC. Its translation: CASSAREYNEQFF. The full variable domain, with the rest looked up from reference TRBV5-1 and TRBJ2-1, is KAGVTQTPRYLIKTRGQQVTLSCSPISGHRSVSWYQQTPGQGLQFLFEYFSETQRNKGNFPGRFSGRQFSNSRSEMNVSTLELGDSALYLCASSAREYNEQFFGPGTRLTVL.

This sequence joins TRBV6-5 and TRBJ1-5; 10 bases fit TRBD1. V lost 8 bases, J lost 7 bases, and 8 bases stayed unmatched. This CDR3 has 14 amino acids. CDR1 is MNHEY, CDR2 SVGAGI, per germline. The DNA of the CDR3 is TGTGCCAGCGGGCGACAGGGGGCGCGGCAGCCCCAGCATTTT. Translation: CASGRQGARQPQHF.